This entry features one T cell receptor beta chain sequence. Its antigen has not been determined. Per-base qualities were not stored, and no clone one base away is much larger. These data are taken from a study of blood T cell repertoires in COVID-19 (TCRdb year 2020). Notes on the research overall: Collaborator samples came from the United States, Italy and Spain and covered acute and convalescent phases of COVID-19. Deeply sampled blood TCRbeta repertoires from subjects exposed to, actively infected with, or recovered from COVID-19 were included in the dataset. HLA class I and class II types, where available, came from metadata supplied by the sample provider rather than from assay-based typing. The prospective study material was composed of cDNA or gDNA derived from T cells, B-cell-depleted T cells, or PBMCs. Sample metadata almost always included a de-identified subject ID, COVID-19 status, age in years and sex. Samples came from the ongoing ImmuneRACE study (first 160 participants) plus 1,254 subjects from 6 global collaborators. The repertoires were made available in a free public database intended to serve as a resource for research on the immune response to SARS-CoV-2. Results the study describes overall, beyond this receptor: Clinical and demographic metadata were provided uncurated, with the amount varying by source and participant.

The CDR3 goes from the cysteine to the phenylalanine over 16 residues. The only DNA kept is the CDR3, 48 bases in frame from the first base. According to the germline V gene, CDR1 reads SGHVS and CDR2 reads FQNEAQ. V is trimmed back by 3 bases and J by 2 bases, and the junction contains 8 bases that no gene match accounts for. The immunoSEQ Assay, a bias-controlled multiplex PCR, was used to amplify TCRbeta CDR3 regions from genomic DNA. The source study handled its data this way. The number of nucleated cells in each sample was estimated from the amplification of reference gene primers within the assay. To quantify the absolute abundance of each unique TCRbeta CDR3 rearrangement, sequence reads were collapsed and filtered. Productive Simpson clonality was computed per sample as the square root of Simpson's diversity index over productive rearrangements. TCRdb's version of the immuneACCESS table is confined to in-frame rearrangements and falls short of the full clone set. An unresolved V gene accounts for under half of the shortfall where checked; the remainder is of unknown origin. V and J calls and clone size are given by that table; D and trimming were obtained from the DNA. Here the sample has roughly 240,000 clones; 70% to 90% occur a single time. The ten top clones hold approximately 9.6% of the sample.

Participants in the prospective study were enrolled through a virtual design, were aged about 18 to 100 years, and lived in approximately 24 United States geographic areas. To assign participants to cohorts, the prospective study relied on clinical history that participants themselves reported in a screening survey and a study questionnaire. In the prospective study, whole blood, serum and a nasopharyngeal or oropharyngeal swab were collected from each participant by mobile phlebotomists. Prospective study participants could optionally give additional blood draws and questionnaires over a roughly 2-month period. Blood samples from the prospective study were shipped frozen or at room temperature prior to DNA extraction.

Sequencing was carried out using PBMCs or T cells enriched from blood (not recorded which). The chain is assembled from TRBV7-8 and TRBJ2-3; TRBD2 fits 7 bases in the junction. This clonotype was obtained from a woman between 50 and 59 years old with acute COVID-19. Here the CDR3 is given as CASSFLGRATTDTQYF. In nucleotides, the sequence is TGTGCCAGCAGCTTCCTGGGGAGGGCCACCACAGATACGCAGTATTTT. Full variable domain (CDR3 extended with the reference TRBV7-8 and TRBJ2-3 proteins): GAGVSQSPRYKVAKRGQDVALRCDPISGHVSLFWYQQALGQGPEFLTYFQNEAQLDKSGLPSDRFFAERPEGSVSTLKIQRTQQEDSAVYLCASSFLGRATTDTQYFGPGTRLTVL.